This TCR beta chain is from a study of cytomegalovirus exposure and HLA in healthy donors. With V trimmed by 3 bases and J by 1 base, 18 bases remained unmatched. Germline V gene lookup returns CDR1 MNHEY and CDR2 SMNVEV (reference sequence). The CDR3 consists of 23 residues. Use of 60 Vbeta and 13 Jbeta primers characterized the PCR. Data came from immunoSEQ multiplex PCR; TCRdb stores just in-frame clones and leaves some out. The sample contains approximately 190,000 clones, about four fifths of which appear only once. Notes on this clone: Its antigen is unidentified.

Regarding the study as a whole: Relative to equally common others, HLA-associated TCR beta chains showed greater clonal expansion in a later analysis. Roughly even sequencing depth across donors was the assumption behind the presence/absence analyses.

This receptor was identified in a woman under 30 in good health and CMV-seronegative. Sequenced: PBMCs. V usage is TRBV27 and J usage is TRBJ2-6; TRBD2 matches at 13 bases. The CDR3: CASSFELAGGPGEVGSGANVLTF. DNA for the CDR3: TGTGCCAGCAGTTTTGAACTAGCGGGAGGGCCAGGTGAGGTAGGGTCTGGGGCCAACGTCCTGACTTTC.